This record concerns one TCR beta chain sequence. V dropped 7 bases and J dropped 7; count of bases not matched to a gene: 8. The CDR3 is 14 amino acids. From germline, CDR1 is MDHEN and CDR2 SYDVKM. The PCR employed 60 Vbeta primers together with 13 Jbeta primers. Measured with immunoSEQ multiplex PCR; TCRdb has only the in-frame clones, and not every one. Of approximately 300,000 clones in the sample, almost 85% were seen once. The data derive from a study of cytomegalovirus exposure and HLA in healthy donors. Sequenced: PBMCs. The V call is TRBV28, the J call TRBJ2-7; 12 bases are shared with TRBD2. The TCR was taken from a woman aged 35 to 49 in good health and CMV-seropositive. The CDR3 sequence is CASISGLAGREQYF. CDR3 coding DNA: TGTGCCAGCATCTCGGGACTAGCGGGCCGAGAGCAGTACTTC.